This passage covers 2 T cell receptor beta chains from one sample sequenced in a study of blood T cell repertoires in COVID-19. Repertoires were generated with immunoSEQ multiplex PCR, while TCRdb's copy carries only in-frame clones and drops some. The sample yields hundreds of thousands of clones, approximately 90% seen once. Specimen: PBMCs or T cells enriched from blood (not recorded which). These receptors all stem from a woman in her sixties who had recovered from COVID-19.

This clone has just a few counts. V and J are TRBV3-1 (or the pseudogene TRBV3-2) and TRBJ1-3, with D perhaps matching TRBD1 (5 bases). Germline V gives CDR1 LGHDT, CDR2 YNNKEL (reference sequence). The V end lost 4 bases, the J end lost 4 bases, and 5 bases lay between the germline ends. This CDR3 has 12 residues. The CDR3 spells CASSRTGNTIYF. The CDR3 DNA follows: TGTGCCAGCAGCCGGACAGGAAACACCATATATTTT.

The V and J genes are TRBV7-6 and TRBJ1-3, with D tentatively TRBD1 (6 bases). Trimming pared 5 bases from V and 2 bases from J, leaving 13 bases between. CDR1 is SGHVS, CDR2 FNYEAQ, per germline. The CDR3 has 15 amino acids. DNA of the CDR3: TGTGCCAGCAGCCCAGGGGTGCAGGCTGGAAACACCATATATTTT. Residues: CASSPGVQAGNTIYF.